These T cell receptor beta chains were read from a single sample in a study of T cell repertoires in cytomegalovirus infection. TCRdb re-called the reads with MiXCR, one entry per CDR3 protein. The table records 200,000 or so distinct CDR3 sequences, 28% of them present only once. The sequenced sample consisted of PBMCs. The receptors were sampled from a human donor in good health (CMV status not recorded). Some clones in this sample may be carry-over from other donors' samples. CDR3s include the opening cysteine and the closing phenylalanine or tryptophan. The order of the fields is J gene, clone size, V gene, D gene, CDR3 DNA, CDR3 protein. The D gene is left open where the match is weak. Clone size is shown for a subset of rows, as once, few, many or a class of expanded clone.

>TRBJ2-7|few|TRBV6-2/TRBV6-3|-
TGTGCCAGCAGTCAGACAGCCTACGAGCAGTACTTC
CASSQTAYEQYF
>TRBJ1-6|few|TRBV7-3|-
TGTGCCAGCAGCCTCGACAGTAGTTCACCCCTCCACTTT
CASSLDSSSPLHF
>TRBJ2-1|-|TRBV15|TRBD2
TGTGCCACCAGCATGGGTAGCGGGGGGTTGGATGAGCAGTTCTTC
CATSMGSGGLDEQFF
>TRBJ2-1|-|TRBV7-3|TRBD1
TGTGCCAGCAGCTCTCCCCCCGGCAGGGGGTACAATGAGCAGTTCTTC
CASSSPPGRGYNEQFF
>TRBJ2-3|-|TRBV9|-
TGTGCCAGCAACAGCCGCACAGATACGCAGTATTTT
CASNSRTDTQYF
>TRBJ2-1|few|TRBV12-5|-
TGTGCTAGTGGGAGAAATGAGCAGTTCTTC
CASGRNEQFF
>TRBJ1-1|-|TRBV2|-
TGTGCCAGCAGCAAGGGACACTTGAACACTGAAGCTTTCTTT
CASSKGHLNTEAFF
>TRBJ2-1|many|TRBV20-1|TRBD2
TGCAGTGCTAGAGATATTTCGGCGGGAGACTACAATGAGCAGTTCTTC
CSARDISAGDYNEQFF
>TRBJ2-2|-|TRBV10-3|-
TGTGCCATCAGTGATTCCGGGGAGCTGTTTTTT
CAISDSGELFF
>TRBJ1-1|many|TRBV4-1|TRBD1
TGCGCCAGCAGCCAAGTCGACAGGGAGAACACTGAAGCTTTCTTT
CASSQVDRENTEAFF
>TRBJ2-7|-|TRBV6-8|-
TGTGCCAGCAGTCAGGGGGGGACTAGCTACGAGCAGTACTTC
CASSQGGTSYEQYF
>TRBJ2-7|-|TRBV7-9|-
TGTGCCAGCAGCCCCCAAAACGAGCAGTACTTC
CASSPQNEQYF
>TRBJ1-1|many|TRBV7-8|-
TGTGCCAGCAGTCCACCAGGGCGGGGGGACACTGAAGCTTTCTTT
CASSPPGRGDTEAFF
>TRBJ1-2|many|TRBV7-2|TRBD1
TGTGCCAGCAGCCCAGCGACAGGGTATGACTATGGCTACACCTTC
CASSPATGYDYGYTF
>TRBJ2-2|-|TRBV25-1|TRBD1
TGTGCCAGCAGTCCCGGACAGGGGTTGGTCGGGGAGCTGTTTTTT
CASSPGQGLVGELFF
>TRBJ2-2|-|TRBV6-4|-
TGTGCCAGCAGTGAACCCAACACCGGGGAGCTGTTTTTT
CASSEPNTGELFF
>TRBJ1-2|few|TRBV28|-
TGTGCCAGCAGTGAGACCGACAACTATGGCTACACCTTC
CASSETDNYGYTF
>TRBJ2-7|few|TRBV7-9|-
TGTGCCAGCAGCTTATGGCAGGGGGGCGAGCAGTACTTC
CASSLWQGGEQYF
>TRBJ1-2|-|TRBV18|-
TGTGCCAGCTCACGGCTTCAGGACTATGGCTACACCTTC
CASSRLQDYGYTF
>TRBJ1-4|-|TRBV6-2/TRBV6-3|-
TGTGCCAGCAGTTTCTTCGGGCGAACTAATGAAAAACTGTTTTTT
CASSFFGRTNEKLFF
>TRBJ1-6|-|TRBV7-2|TRBD1
TGTGCCAGCAGCCCGGGGGACAGGGGCTATAATTCACCCCTCCACTTT
CASSPGDRGYNSPLHF
>TRBJ1-6|-|TRBV6-6|-
TGTGCCAGCACATCCTTAGGAGGACTCGTTGGTTCACCCCTCCACTTT
CASTSLGGLVGSPLHF
>TRBJ2-5|-|TRBV20-1|-
TGCAGTGCCGGTATAGGAGGGGGCAAAGAGACCCAGTACTTC
CSAGIGGGKETQYF
>TRBJ2-7|-|TRBV9|TRBD2
TGTGCCAGCAGTCCCGGGACTAGGGTCGAGCAGTACTTC
CASSPGTRVEQYF
>TRBJ2-7|-|TRBV12-3/TRBV12-4|-
TGTGCCAGCAGCAACCAGGGGCGGGGGATGCAGTACTTC
CASSNQGRGMQYF
>TRBJ1-1|few|TRBV11-2|-
TGTGCCAGCAGCTTACTGGGGGGCGCCGGCACTGAAGCTTTCTTT
CASSLLGGAGTEAFF
>TRBJ2-1|many|TRBV7-8|TRBD1
TGTGCCAGCAGTCTGGACAGGGGGGACAATGAGCAGTTCTTC
CASSLDRGDNEQFF
>TRBJ2-5|-|TRBV29-1|-
TGCAGCGTTGAAGAGAGTACCGGGTCCCAGTACTTC
CSVEESTGSQYF
>TRBJ2-6|-|TRBV6-6|-
TGTGCCAGCACCTTAGGCGGGACAGACTTCTCTGGGGCCAACGTCCTGACTTTC
CASTLGGTDFSGANVLTF
>TRBJ2-1|-|TRBV7-2|-
TGTGCCAGCAATCGGGACTCACCCTTTGGGGAGCAGTTCTTC
CASNRDSPFGEQFF
>TRBJ2-3|few|TRBV5-1|TRBD2
TGCGCCAGCAGAAGGCTAGCGGGGGCAGATACGCAGTATTTT
CASRRLAGADTQYF
>TRBJ1-5|-|TRBV2|-
TGTGCCAGCAGTCGGCAGGGCAATCAGCCCCAGCATTTT
CASSRQGNQPQHF
>TRBJ1-2|once|TRBV6-1|-
TGTGCCAGCAGCGAAGGGTCCTCGTATGGCTACACCTTC
CASSEGSSYGYTF
>TRBJ2-7|-|TRBV4-1|-
TGCGCCAGCAGCCAAGGTCACAGCTCCTACGAGCAGTACTTC
CASSQGHSSYEQYF
>TRBJ1-2|-|TRBV6-2/TRBV6-3|-
TGTGCCAGCAGTTACGTCCAGAAAGCTAACTATGGCTACACCTTC
CASSYVQKANYGYTF
>TRBJ1-2|-|TRBV12-3/TRBV12-4|-
TGTGCCAGCAGTTTTCGTGAAAGTGGCTACACCTTC
CASSFRESGYTF
>TRBJ2-5|-|TRBV5-4|TRBD2
TGTGCCAGCAGCTGGAATGTCGGGGGGGGGGTGGAGACCCAGTACTTC
CASSWNVGGGVETQYF
>TRBJ1-2|-|TRBV11-2|-
TGTGCCAGCAGCCCTTCGGGGCACGGCTACACCTTC
CASSPSGHGYTF
>TRBJ2-3|-|TRBV20-1|-
TGCAGTGCTAAGAGGGGGACCACTCTAGGGGTAGATACGCAGTATTTT
CSAKRGTTLGVDTQYF
>TRBJ2-1|few|TRBV7-3|-
TGTGCCAGCAGCTTAACCCCACAGGCCAATGAGCAGTTCTTC
CASSLTPQANEQFF
>TRBJ2-1|few|TRBV20-1|-
TGCAGTGCTTTAGGGATCTACAATGAGCAGTTCTTC
CSALGIYNEQFF
>TRBJ2-1|many|TRBV2|-
TGTGCCAGCAGCGTGGACGTGAGCTCCTACAATGAGCAGTTCTTC
CASSVDVSSYNEQFF
>TRBJ2-7|many|TRBV6-2/TRBV6-3|-
TGTGCCAGCAGTTATGGTGATTTACCCTACGAGCAGTACTTC
CASSYGDLPYEQYF
>TRBJ1-1|few|TRBV20-1|TRBD1
TGCAGTGCTACTCGTCCCGGGACAGGACCGAACACTGAAGCTTTCTTT
CSATRPGTGPNTEAFF
>TRBJ2-7|-|TRBV7-3|TRBD1
TGTGCCAGCAGCTTAACGCGTCCGGGACAGGGCAACGAGCAGTACTTC
CASSLTRPGQGNEQYF
>TRBJ1-1|many|TRBV7-8|-
TGTGCCAGCAGCTTAGGGGGGGCAGGGATTATATCTGAAGCTTTCTTT
CASSLGGAGIISEAFF
>TRBJ1-5|-|TRBV11-2|-
TGTGCCAGCAGCCTGGGGGGGAGGAATAGCAATCAGCCCCAGCATTTT
CASSLGGRNSNQPQHF
>TRBJ2-1|-|TRBV11-1|-
TGTGCCAGCATCCTGGACAGCAATGACAATGAGCAGTTCTTC
CASILDSNDNEQFF
>TRBJ2-4|many|TRBV10-2|-
TGCGCCAGCAGTGCTGGGAGAGCCAAAAACATTCAGTACTTC
CASSAGRAKNIQYF
>TRBJ2-7|-|TRBV12-3/TRBV12-4|-
TGTGCCAGCAGTTTAGGGGGCAGGGAGACCGAGCAGTACTTC
CASSLGGRETEQYF
>TRBJ2-1|few|TRBV7-3|TRBD2
TGTGCCAGCAGCTCTAGCGGGAGCTTCTACAATGAGCAGTTCTTC
CASSSSGSFYNEQFF
>TRBJ1-4|-|TRBV7-9|-
TGTGCCAGCAGCTTAGAGGCGGGAACTAATGAAAAACTGTTTTTT
CASSLEAGTNEKLFF
>TRBJ1-2|few|TRBV7-3|-
TGTGCCAGCAGCTCGGGGTTACCAGGCAGGGTTGCTGGCTACACCTTC
CASSSGLPGRVAGYTF
>TRBJ2-7|-|TRBV6-6|TRBD1
TGTGCCACCCAGGACAGGGGGCCGTCCTACGAGCAGTACTTC
CATQDRGPSYEQYF
>TRBJ1-6|-|TRBV7-9|TRBD1
TGTGCCAGCAGCCCCGCGGGACAGGGGAATTCACCCCTCCACTTT
CASSPAGQGNSPLHF
>TRBJ1-1|few|TRBV10-3|-
TGTGCCATCCTCGGACATTCGGGAAAGAACACTGAAGCTTTCTTT
CAILGHSGKNTEAFF
>TRBJ1-1|many|TRBV12-3/TRBV12-4|-
TGTGCCAGCAGCCTTGGGGGGCCCACTGAAGCTTTCTTT
CASSLGGPTEAFF
>TRBJ1-1|few|TRBV6-6|TRBD1
TGTGCCGGCCACCGGGACAGGGGAGGGGGCACTGAAGCTTTCTTT
CAGHRDRGGGTEAFF